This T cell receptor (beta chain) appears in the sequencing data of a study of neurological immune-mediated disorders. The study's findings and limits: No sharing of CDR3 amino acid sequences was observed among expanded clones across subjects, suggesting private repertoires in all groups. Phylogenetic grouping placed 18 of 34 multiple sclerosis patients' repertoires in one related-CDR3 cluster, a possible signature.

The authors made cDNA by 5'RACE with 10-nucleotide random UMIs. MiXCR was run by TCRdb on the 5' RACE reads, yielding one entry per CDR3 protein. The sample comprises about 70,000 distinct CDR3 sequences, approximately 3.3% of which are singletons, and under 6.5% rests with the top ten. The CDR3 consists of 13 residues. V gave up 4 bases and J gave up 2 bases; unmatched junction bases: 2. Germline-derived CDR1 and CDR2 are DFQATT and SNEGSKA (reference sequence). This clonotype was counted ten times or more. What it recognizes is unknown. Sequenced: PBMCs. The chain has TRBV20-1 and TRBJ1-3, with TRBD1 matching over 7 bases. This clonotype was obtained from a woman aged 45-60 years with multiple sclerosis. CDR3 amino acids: CSAITGAGNTIYF. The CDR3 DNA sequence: TGCAGTGCTATAACAGGGGCTGGAAACACCATATATTTT.